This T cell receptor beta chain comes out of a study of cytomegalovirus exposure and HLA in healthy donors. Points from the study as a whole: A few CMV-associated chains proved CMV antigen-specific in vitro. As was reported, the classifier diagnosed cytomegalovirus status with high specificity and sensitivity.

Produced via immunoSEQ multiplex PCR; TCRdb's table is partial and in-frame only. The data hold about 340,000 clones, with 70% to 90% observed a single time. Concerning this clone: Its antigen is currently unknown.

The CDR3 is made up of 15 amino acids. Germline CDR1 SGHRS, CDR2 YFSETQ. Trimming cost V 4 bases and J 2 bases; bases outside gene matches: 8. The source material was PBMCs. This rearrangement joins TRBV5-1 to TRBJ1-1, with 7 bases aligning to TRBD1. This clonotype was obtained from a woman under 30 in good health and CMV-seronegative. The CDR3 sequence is CASSVVGTANTEAFF. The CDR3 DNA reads TGCGCCAGCAGCGTTGTTGGGACAGCAAACACTGAAGCTTTCTTT.